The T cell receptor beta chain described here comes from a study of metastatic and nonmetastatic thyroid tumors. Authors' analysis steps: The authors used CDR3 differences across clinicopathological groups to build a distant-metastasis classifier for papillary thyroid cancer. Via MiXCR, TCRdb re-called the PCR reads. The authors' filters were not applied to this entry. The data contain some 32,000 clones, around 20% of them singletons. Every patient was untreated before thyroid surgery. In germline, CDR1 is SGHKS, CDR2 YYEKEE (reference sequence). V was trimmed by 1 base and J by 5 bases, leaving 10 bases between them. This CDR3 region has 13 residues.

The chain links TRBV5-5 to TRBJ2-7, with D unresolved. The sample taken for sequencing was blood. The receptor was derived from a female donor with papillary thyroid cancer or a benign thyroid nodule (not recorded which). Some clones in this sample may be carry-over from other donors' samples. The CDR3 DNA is TGTGCCAGCAGCTTGATCGGTCAGAACGAGCAGTACTTC. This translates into CASSLIGQNEQYF.